The 12 T cell receptor beta chains below come from one sample, sequenced in a study of T cells after yellow fever vaccination. A single record per CDR3 protein comes from TCRdb applying MiXCR to the 5' RACE reads. The sample records 300,000 to 400,000 distinct CDR3 sequences, around a tenth being singletons. The sequences come from CD4+ T cells sorted from PBMCs, collected 45 days after the yellow fever booster vaccination. The receptors were sampled from a man between 18 and 29 years old who received the YFV17D yellow fever vaccine.

The chain recombines TRBV5-1 with TRBJ2-2; the match to TRBD2 covers 10 bases. Unmatched junction bases numbered 5, after V lost 4 bases and J lost 8 bases. The CDR3 consists of 14 residues. Germline lookup yields CDR1 SGHRS and CDR2 YFSETQ. In nucleotides, the CDR3 is TGCGCCAGCAGCCAACTAGCGGGGTCGGGGGAGCTGTTTTTT. It yields the protein CASSQLAGSGELFF.

This clonotype was detected only a few times. The chain recombines TRBV20-1 with TRBJ2-5; D is perhaps TRBD1 or TRBD2 (5 bases each). The germline CDR1 and CDR2 sequences are DFQATT and SNEGSKA (reference sequence). Trimming left V 2 bases short and J 5 bases short, with 21 bases between. This CDR3 is built from 16 residues. This chain's CDR3 is CSARMNRDAGVETQYF. CDR3 bases: TGCAGTGCTAGAATGAACCGGGACGCGGGTGTGGAGACCCAGTACTTC.

The rearrangement uses TRBV3-1 and TRBJ2-7; 11 bases agree with TRBD1. The CDR3 runs 16 residues. V was clipped by 6 bases and J by 4 bases; unmatched bases: 11. From germline, CDR1 is LGHDT and CDR2 YNNKEL (reference sequence). The CDR3 DNA is TGTGCCAGCAGTCTACTCCCGGGACAGGGGGAGTACGAGCAGTACTTC. Amino acid sequence: CASSLLPGQGEYEQYF.

The chain carries TRBV6-2 or TRBV6-3 and TRBJ1-5; no clear D gene. V was clipped by 2 bases and J by 5 bases, with 10 bases between them. This CDR3 spans 14 amino acids. Germline-derived CDR1 and CDR2 are MNHEY and SVGEGT. CDR3 DNA: TGTGCCAGCAGTTACCACGCGACTGATCAGCCCCAGCATTTT. Residues: CASSYHATDQPQHF.

This clonotype has just a few counts. This rearrangement joins TRBV5-4 to TRBJ1-2; 7 positions match TRBD1. CDR1 and CDR2 (germline): SGHNT, YYREEE (reference sequence). The CDR3 consists of 14 residues. After removal of 5 bases from V and 4 bases from J, the junction contained 8 bases not matched to a gene. The CDR3 loop reads CASRYRGRSYGYTF. The CDR3 coding sequence is TGTGCCAGCAGATATAGGGGGCGAAGCTATGGCTACACCTTC.

In its sample, this clonotype was seen a few times. This CDR3 reads CASSLVSTSGTDTQYF. CDR3 DNA: TGCGCCAGCAGCTTGGTATCGACTAGCGGCACAGATACGCAGTATTTT. The genes are TRBV5-1 and TRBJ2-3; TRBD2 matches at 8 bases. Germline V CDR1 and CDR2: SGHRS, YFSETQ. The ends lost 0 bases at V and 1 base at J; junction bases unmatched: 4. This CDR3 region has 16 residues.

The rearrangement uses TRBV5-1 and TRBJ1-6; 8 bases line up with TRBD1. This CDR3 contains 14 residues. V lost 4 bases to trimming and J lost 7 bases; unmatched junction nucleotides: 4. Germline CDR1 is SGHRS and CDR2 is YFSETQ. As DNA, the CDR3 is TGCGCCAGCAGCGTCAGGACAGGGAATTCACCCCTCCACTTT. Translating gives CASSVRTGNSPLHF.

CDR3 protein: CASRHDRGATDSPLHF. The CDR3 DNA follows: TGTGCCAGCAGGCACGACAGGGGAGCCACTGATTCACCCCTCCACTTT. V usage is TRBV2 and J usage is TRBJ1-6; 8 bases are a match to TRBD1. The CDR3 sequence is 16 residues long. The V gene's germline CDR1 is SNHLY and CDR2 FYNNEI. V was clipped by 6 bases and J by 8 bases; unmatched bases: 12.

The table lists this clonotype with a count of one. This chain links TRBV12-3 or TRBV12-4 with TRBJ2-2, with D perhaps TRBD1 (5 bases). Trimming removed 5 bases from V and 4 bases from J, with 11 bases in between. The CDR3 totals 14 residues. As DNA, the CDR3 is TGTGCCAGCAGTAGCAGGGTGGGCACCGGGGAGCTGTTTTTT. Its translation is CASSSRVGTGELFF.

This clonotype came up a few times. The rearrangement joins TRBV5-1 to TRBJ2-1, with D possibly matching TRBD1 (6 bases). Germline lookup yields CDR1 SGHRS and CDR2 YFSETQ. This CDR3 has 17 residues. The V end was cut by 6 bases, the J end by 0 bases, with 19 bases between. The DNA for the CDR3 is TGCGCCAGCACCTCCCTGAGGGGGTCCAGCTCCTACAATGAGCAGTTCTTC. Translation gives CASTSLRGSSSYNEQFF.

This clonotype showed up many times. This chain links TRBV7-2 with TRBJ2-3; a possible D gene is TRBD2 (6 bases). V dropped 5 bases and J dropped 1 base, with 13 bases sitting between them. Germline assignment: CDR1 SGHTA and CDR2 FQGNSA. This CDR3 contains 15 residues. Here the CDR3 DNA reads TGTGCCAGCAGCACGGGACTTTCCCGCACAGATACGCAGTATTTT. Its translation: CASSTGLSRTDTQYF.

V and J are TRBV28 and TRBJ2-2; D remains ambiguous. The germline V gene has CDR1 MDHEN and CDR2 SYDVKM. The CDR3 runs to 14 residues. V shed 6 bases and J shed 8 bases, with 16 bases lying between them. This CDR3 reads CASRARAGAGELFF. The CDR3 DNA is TGTGCCAGCAGGGCCCGGGCAGGAGCTGGGGAGCTGTTTTTT.